Described below is a single TCR beta chain sequence and its context. This specimen comes from a study of T cell responses to AZD1222 COVID-19 vaccine. In germline, CDR1 is LNHDA, CDR2 SQIVND (reference sequence). V lost 5 bases to trimming and J lost 5 bases; unmatched junction nucleotides: 4. The CDR3 runs 15 residues. Using immunoSEQ multiplex PCR, the repertoire was profiled, and TCRdb retains in-frame clones only, with some absent. The repertoire holds some 280,000 clones, with 85% to 95% as singletons. The source is an adult who received the AZD1222 COVID-19 vaccine. The chain links TRBV19 to TRBJ2-3; TRBD2 matches at 13 bases. Sequences were derived from peripheral blood, sampled 28 days after the second AZD1222 dose. The CDR3 coding sequence is TGTGCCAGTAGTGCGGGACTAGCGGGATTAGATACGCAGTATTTT. This sequence encodes CASSAGLAGLDTQYF.